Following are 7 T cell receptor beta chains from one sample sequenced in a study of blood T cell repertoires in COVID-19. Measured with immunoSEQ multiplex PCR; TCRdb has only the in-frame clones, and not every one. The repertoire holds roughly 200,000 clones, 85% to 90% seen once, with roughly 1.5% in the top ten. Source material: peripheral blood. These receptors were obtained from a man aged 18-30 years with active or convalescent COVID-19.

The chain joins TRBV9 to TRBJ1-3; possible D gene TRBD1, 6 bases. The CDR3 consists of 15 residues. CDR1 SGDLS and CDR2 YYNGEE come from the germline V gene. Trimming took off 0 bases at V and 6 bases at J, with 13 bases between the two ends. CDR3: CASSVVGQPQNTIYF. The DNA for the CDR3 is TGTGCCAGCAGCGTAGTTGGACAGCCGCAAAACACCATATATTTT.

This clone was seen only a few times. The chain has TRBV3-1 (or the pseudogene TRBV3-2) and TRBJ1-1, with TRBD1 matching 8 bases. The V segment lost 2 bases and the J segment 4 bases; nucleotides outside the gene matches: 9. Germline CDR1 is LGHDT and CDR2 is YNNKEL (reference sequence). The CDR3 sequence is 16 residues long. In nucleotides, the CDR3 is TGTGCCAGCAGCCAAATCGGACAGGGCCGGAGCACTGAAGCTTTCTTT. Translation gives CASSQIGQGRSTEAFF.

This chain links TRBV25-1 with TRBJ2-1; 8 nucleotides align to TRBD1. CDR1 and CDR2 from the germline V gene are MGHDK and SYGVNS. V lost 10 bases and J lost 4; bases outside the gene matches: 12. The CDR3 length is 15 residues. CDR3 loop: CATQLAGGHYNEQFF. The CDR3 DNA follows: TGTGCCACCCAGTTAGCAGGGGGCCATTACAATGAGCAGTTCTTC.

The CDR3 DNA sequence: TGTGCCAGCAGCTCCCCACAGGGGGTGAACACTGAAGCTTTCTTT. Translating gives CASSSPQGVNTEAFF. The V and J genes are TRBV7-9 and TRBJ1-1; 8 positions match TRBD1. From germline, CDR1 is SEHNR and CDR2 FQNEAQ (reference sequence). J gave up 0 bases and V 4 bases, and 4 bases lay outside the gene matches. The CDR3 extends over 15 amino acids.

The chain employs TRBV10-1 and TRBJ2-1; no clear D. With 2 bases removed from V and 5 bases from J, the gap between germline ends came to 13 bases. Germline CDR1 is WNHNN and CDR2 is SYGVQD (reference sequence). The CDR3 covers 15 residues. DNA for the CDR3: TGCGCCAGCAGTGAGCAGGTCCTATCGAACAATGAGCAGTTCTTC. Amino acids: CASSEQVLSNNEQFF.

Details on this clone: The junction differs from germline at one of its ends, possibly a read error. The CDR3 reads CASSPGRLAGGETQYF. For the CDR3, the DNA is TGTGCTAGCAGCCCGGGGCGACTAGCGGGAGGAGAGACCCAGTACTTC. The genes are TRBV7-7 and TRBJ2-5, with 13 bases lining up with TRBD2. The CDR3 is 16 residues long. Germline CDR1 is SSHAT and CDR2 is FNYEAQ (reference sequence). The full variable domain, with the rest looked up from reference TRBV7-7 and TRBJ2-5, is GAGVSQSPRYKVTKRGQDVTLRCDPISSHATLYWYQQALGQGPEFLTYFNYEAQPDKSGLPSDRFSAERPEGSISTLTIQRTEQRDSAMYRCASSPGRLAGGETQYFGPGTRLLVL.

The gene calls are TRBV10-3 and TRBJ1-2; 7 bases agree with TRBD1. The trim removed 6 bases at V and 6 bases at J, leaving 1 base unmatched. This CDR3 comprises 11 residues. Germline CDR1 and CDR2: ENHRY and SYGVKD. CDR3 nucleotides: TGTGCCATCAGCACAGGGGATGGCTACACCTTC. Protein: CAISTGDGYTF.